Below, one T cell receptor beta chain is given with its context. This entry belongs to a study of blood T cell repertoires in COVID-19. Across the study: There were acute and convalescent COVID-19 samples, and they came from the United States, Italy and Spain.

Under the authors' procedure: From reference gene primer amplification, estimates of nucleated cell counts were derived. The table came from immunoSEQ multiplex PCR; TCRdb's copy has only in-frame clones and leaves some out. V, J and clone size are taken as reported in that table, and D and trimming were inferred from the DNA itself. Of some 370,000 clones in the sample, around 89% were seen once. Between the trimmed V and J ends, which lost 0 bases and 2 bases, there was a span of 8 bases. CDR3 length equals 14 residues. CDR1 is MNHEY, CDR2 SVGAGI, per germline. The clonotype comes from a man aged 35 to 55 with acute or convalescent COVID-19. This chain joins TRBV6-5 and TRBJ2-7; D remains ambiguous. Sequenced: peripheral blood. The CDR3 reads CASSYSGSTYEQYF. The CDR3 DNA reads TGTGCCAGCAGTTACTCGGGCAGCACCTACGAGCAGTACTTC.